The 29 T cell receptor beta chains listed next were all sequenced from one sample in a study of post-analysis software for immune sequencing data. Antigens of these TCRs are unknown. Prepared TCR beta cDNA libraries contained unique molecular identifiers. TCRdb recomputed calls from the PCR reads with MiXCR, one row per CDR3 protein. The sample holds roughly 570,000 distinct CDR3 sequences, 34% seen once. Study-level points and caveats: Patients had higher frequencies than controls of five TRBV segments, including TRBV5-6, TRBV5-1 and TRBV20-1.

Sample: blood. The receptors stem from a girl under 18 with multiple sclerosis.

The chain joins TRBV20-1 to TRBJ2-1, with 8 positions matching TRBD2. With 4 bases clipped from V and 4 bases from J, the junction kept 9 bases outside the gene matches. The CDR3 is 15 residues long. The V gene's germline CDR1 is DFQATT and CDR2 SNEGSKA (reference sequence). The CDR3 coding sequence is TGCAGTGCTACCCCCGGGACTAGTGAGTACAATGAGCAGTTCTTC. It yields the protein CSATPGTSEYNEQFF.

This clonotype was detected only a few times. The chain is built from TRBV4-2 and TRBJ1-5; D ambiguous. This CDR3 has 17 amino acids. The V end lost 6 bases, the J end lost 5 bases, and 23 bases lay between the germline ends. The germline CDR1 and CDR2 sequences are LGHNA and YNFKEQ. The CDR3 here is CASRKDWSAGIDQPQHF. The DNA of the CDR3 is TGTGCCAGCAGGAAAGATTGGAGTGCAGGCATCGATCAGCCCCAGCATTTT.

Regarding this clonotype: One junction end does not reproduce the germline sequence, and a read error may be involved. The chain has TRBV20-1 and TRBJ2-1; 9 bases match TRBD1. Per the germline V gene, CDR1 is DFQATT and CDR2 is SNEGSKA (reference sequence). This CDR3 region has 15 residues. In DNA, the CDR3 is TGCAGTGCAGGCCCCGGGACAGGGAGTTACAATGAGCGGTTCTTC. Its protein product is CSAGPGTGSYNERFF.

This clonotype was picked up a small number of times. V gene TRBV5-1 combines with J gene TRBJ2-1; D is possibly TRBD2 (7 bases). V lost 4 bases to trimming and J lost 3 bases, with 14 bases between them. The V gene's germline CDR1 is SGHRS and CDR2 YFSETQ. CDR3 length: 15 amino acids. The CDR3 sequence: CASSVSGEGYNEQFF. Here the CDR3 DNA reads TGCGCCAGCAGCGTATCAGGGGAGGGCTACAATGAGCAGTTCTTC.

The rearrangement links TRBV7-9 to TRBJ2-1; 10 positions match TRBD2. The trim removed 8 bases at V and 13 bases at J, leaving 14 bases unmatched. CDR1 and CDR2 from the germline V gene are SEHNR and FQNEAQ (reference sequence). The CDR3 has 14 amino acids. CDR3 loop: CASGRAGGIETQFF. In nucleotides, the CDR3 is TGTGCCAGCGGACGAGCGGGGGGGATTGAGACCCAGTTCTTC.

V and J are TRBV6-2 or TRBV6-3 and TRBJ1-5; D is ambiguous. There are 17 residues in the CDR3. Germline V CDR1 and CDR2: MNHEY, SVGEGT. Trimming took off 8 bases at V and 0 bases at J, with 20 bases between the two ends. The CDR3 DNA sequence: TGTGCCAGCTCTTCCCTGGGAGGGCGTTATAGCAATCAGCCCCAGCATTTT. Translation gives CASSSLGGRYSNQPQHF.

The J gene is TRBJ2-7, the V gene TRBV20-1; the D call may be TRBD1 or TRBD2 (5 bases each). Between the trimmed V and J ends, which lost 5 bases and 2 bases, there was a span of 13 bases. Germline CDR1 reads DFQATT; CDR2 reads SNEGSKA (reference sequence). CDR3 length: 13 residues. CDR3 nucleotides: TGCAGTGCTCCGGGACCGGCAACCTACGAGCAGTACTTC. Encoded protein: CSAPGPATYEQYF.

V gene TRBV20-1 combines with J gene TRBJ1-2, with a possible D match to TRBD1 (5 bases). This CDR3 region has 14 residues. V was pared by 4 bases and J by 1 base, with 13 bases between. CDR1 is DFQATT and CDR2 is SNEGSKA in the germline V gene (reference sequence). The CDR3 here is CSAILRQGNYGYTF. The CDR3 nucleotides are TGCAGTGCTATCCTCCGGCAGGGTAACTATGGCTACACCTTC.

The CDR3 coding sequence is TGCGCCAGCAGCCTTAAACAGGGCGCGAATGAGCAGTTCTTC. Protein sequence: CASSLKQGANEQFF. The chain links TRBV10-2 to TRBJ2-1; possibly TRBD1 for D (6 bases). CDR3 size: 14 residues. Trimming took 6 bases from V and 7 from J, leaving 16 bases between them. Germline V gene lookup returns CDR1 WSHSY and CDR2 SAAADI.

The genes are TRBV27 and TRBJ1-6; D is ambiguous. The CDR3 runs 15 residues. Trimming took 3 bases from V and 0 from J, leaving 6 bases between them. CDR1 and CDR2 (germline): MNHEY, SMNVEV (reference sequence). The CDR3 here is CASSLTSSYNSPLHF. The CDR3 nucleotides are TGTGCCAGCAGTTTGACGAGCTCCTATAATTCACCCCTCCACTTT.

This clonotype appeared a few times. This sequence joins TRBV24-1 and TRBJ2-3, with 16 bases identical to TRBD2. The CDR3 is made up of 21 amino acids. Germline values: CDR1 KGHDR, CDR2 SFDVKD. The V and J ends lost 1 base and 1 base, in that order; junction bases with no gene match: 10. CDR3 sequence (DNA): TGTGCCACCAGTGATTTCCCGGGACTAGCGGGGGGGCATATCCGCACAGATACGCAGTATTTT. The encoded protein is CATSDFPGLAGGHIRTDTQYF.

The rearrangement links TRBV5-1 to TRBJ1-2; D gene ambiguous. CDR1 and CDR2 from the germline V gene are SGHRS and YFSETQ. The CDR3 covers 14 residues. Trimming stripped 0 bases from V and 4 bases from J, with 10 bases between. The CDR3 sequence: CASSLDPGLYGYTF. CDR3 nucleotides: TGCGCCAGCAGCTTGGATCCAGGACTCTATGGCTACACCTTC.

The rearrangement links TRBV29-1 to TRBJ2-7; D is unresolved. Germline-derived CDR1 and CDR2 are SQVTM and ANQGSEA. The CDR3 consists of 11 residues. V was clipped by 6 bases and J by 9 bases, with 15 bases between them. The CDR3 bases are TGCAGCGTGCTAGAACCCCACGGGCAGTACGTC. Translated, it gives CSVLEPHGQYV.

This chain connects TRBV10-3 to TRBJ1-1; TRBD1 agrees at 7 bases. Germline V gene sequence: CDR1 ENHRY, CDR2 SYGVKD. The CDR3 length is 14 residues. Trimming cost V 7 bases and J 0 bases; bases outside gene matches: 5. The CDR3 here is CAITSTGLNTEAFF. The CDR3 bases are TGTGCCATCACATCGACAGGGCTGAACACTGAAGCTTTCTTT.

The chain joins TRBV4-1 to TRBJ1-1; TRBD1 matches at 7 bases. CDR3 length: 13 residues. Germline CDR1 MGHRA, CDR2 YSYEKL. V lost 4 bases, J lost 11 bases, and 10 bases stayed unmatched. The CDR3 region has the DNA TGCGCCAGCAGCCTAGGGGGCGGTGAATTGGCTTTCTTT. Protein: CASSLGGGELAFF.

This clonotype came up a few times. The chain is built from TRBV29-1 and TRBJ1-5; the D gene is possibly TRBD1 (5 bases). There are 15 residues in the CDR3. CDR1 SQVTM and CDR2 ANQGSEA come from the germline V gene. Trimming left V 6 bases short and J 4 bases short, with 19 bases between. CDR3 region: CSVAEGVLGNQPQHF. The CDR3, as DNA: TGCAGCGTCGCCGAAGGGGTATTAGGGAATCAGCCCCAGCATTTT.

The chain combines TRBV29-1 with TRBJ1-1; D not certain. The CDR3 has 12 residues. In germline, CDR1 is SQVTM, CDR2 ANQGSEA. The germline V and J ends were trimmed by 5 bases and 4 bases, with 11 bases remaining between them. CDR3 coding DNA: TGCAGCGTTCGGGAGCCCCGCACTGAAGCTTTCTTT. This translates into CSVREPRTEAFF.

This clonotype was seen a few times. A junction end diverges from the germline sequence, so it may reflect a read error. The chain carries TRBV7-9 and TRBJ2-3; maybe TRBD2 (6 bases). This CDR3 is 13 amino acids long. The germline V gene has CDR1 SEHNR and CDR2 FQNEAQ (reference sequence). CDR3 bases: TGCGGAACGGGACTTAGGGGTACTGATACGCAGTATTTT. It codes for CGTGLRGTDTQYF.

V and J are TRBV28 and TRBJ1-2; possible D gene TRBD1, 5 bases. Trimming shortened V by 4 bases and J by 8 bases, and 23 bases separated the two germline ends. CDR3 size: 16 residues. Germline V gene sequence: CDR1 MDHEN, CDR2 SYDVKM. The CDR3 nucleotides are TGTGCCAGCAGTTGGAGGGGCCCGACCCTAGCGAGGGGCTACACCTTC. Translating gives CASSWRGPTLARGYTF.

The chain employs TRBV27 and TRBJ2-1, with unresolved D. Germline V gene lookup returns CDR1 MNHEY and CDR2 SMNVEV (reference sequence). V lost 5 bases and J 2 bases, leaving 19 bases between the germline ends. The CDR3 has 17 residues. The CDR3 DNA reads as TGTGCCAGCAGTCGTCTCCGAATATCGAGGACCTACAATGAGCAGTTCTTC. This gives the protein CASSRLRISRTYNEQFF.

This clonotype was detected a few times. This sequence joins TRBV6-4 and TRBJ2-5; D perhaps matches TRBD1 (6 bases). The V end lost 6 bases, the J end lost 5 bases, and 13 bases lay between the germline ends. Germline CDR1 and CDR2: MRHNA and SNTAGT. The CDR3 totals 13 residues. In DNA form, the CDR3 reads TGTGCCAGCAGGCCCACAGGGCGGGAGACCCAGTACTTC. Its translation is CASRPTGRETQYF.

This clonotype has only one observation. The CDR3 reads CASGGGGPQETQYF. The CDR3, as DNA: TGTGCCAGCGGGGGCGGGGGGCCCCAAGAGACCCAGTACTTC. This chain links TRBV12-3 or TRBV12-4 with TRBJ2-5; 8 bases match TRBD2. There are 14 residues in the CDR3. Losses at the gene ends were 8 bases for V and 1 base for J; bases not matched to a gene: 6.

The chain carries TRBV6-2 or TRBV6-3 and TRBJ2-5; D is uncertain. V lost 6 bases and J 7 bases, leaving 15 bases between the germline ends. The CDR3 is 13 residues long. Per the germline V gene, CDR1 is MNHEY and CDR2 is SVGEGT. CDR3 in amino acids: CASRAPVVRTQYF. In DNA form, the CDR3 reads TGTGCCAGCAGGGCCCCGGTGGTGCGGACCCAGTACTTC.

The sample holds many counts of this clonotype. CDR3 nucleotides: TGTGCCAGCAGTTTAAGTCTAGCCAAAAACATTCAGTACTTC. As protein: CASSLSLAKNIQYF. The V and J genes are TRBV12-3 or TRBV12-4 and TRBJ2-4; D is uncertain. Trimming pared 2 bases from V and 0 bases from J, leaving 5 bases between. The CDR3 covers 14 residues.

This clonotype was detected a few times. The chain employs TRBV3-1 and TRBJ2-5; 7 bases fit TRBD2. The length of the CDR3 is 17 residues. After removal of 4 bases from V and 3 bases from J, the junction contained 14 bases not matched to a gene. The germline CDR1 and CDR2 sequences are LGHDT and YNNKEL (reference sequence). CDR3 DNA sequence: TGTGCCAGCAGCCGCCCTTCGTTCCCGGGGGGAGAAGAGACCCAGTACTTC. Encoded protein: CASSRPSFPGGEETQYF.

The rearrangement uses TRBV3-1 and TRBJ2-7; possibly TRBD2 for D (5 bases). The germline V gene has CDR1 LGHDT and CDR2 YNNKEL (reference sequence). Trimming cost V 1 base and J 12 bases, with 10 bases left between them. The CDR3 is made up of 11 amino acids. Here the CDR3 DNA reads TGTGCCAGCAGCCAAGGTCGGGGTGGGTACTTC. Translating it yields CASSQGRGGYF.

The V call is TRBV27, the J call TRBJ2-7, with D hard to call. Germline V gene data show CDR1 as MNHEY and CDR2 as SMNVEV (reference sequence). CDR3 size: 15 residues. Deletions cut 0 bases from V and 2 bases from J, with 11 bases between. This CDR3 reads CASSLSATLAYEQYF. CDR3 coding DNA: TGTGCCAGCAGTTTATCGGCTACTTTAGCCTACGAGCAGTACTTC.

There are many counts of this clonotype. The chain uses TRBV11-2 and TRBJ2-5, with D perhaps being TRBD1 or TRBD2 (6 bases each). Trimming pared 6 bases from V and 5 bases from J, leaving 10 bases between. From germline, CDR1 is SGHAT and CDR2 FQNNGV. The CDR3 runs to 12 residues. The CDR3 region is CASRAGGETQYF. The CDR3 nucleotides are TGTGCCAGCAGGGCCGGGGGCGAGACCCAGTACTTC.

This chain joins TRBV29-1 and TRBJ2-7; D remains unclear. The germline V and J ends were trimmed by 2 bases and 6 bases, with 11 bases remaining between them. Per the germline V gene, CDR1 is SQVTM and CDR2 is ANQGSEA. The CDR3 spans 12 residues. The CDR3: CSVELSPTEQYF. The CDR3 nucleotides are TGCAGCGTTGAATTATCGCCGACCGAGCAGTACTTC.